What follows are 7 T cell receptor beta chains derived from one specimen sequenced in a study of long-term antiretroviral therapy in people with HIV. Survey level was the resolution at which the v3.0 immunoSEQ assay ran. Produced via immunoSEQ multiplex PCR; TCRdb's table is partial and in-frame only. The table lists over 25,000 clones, more than 80% of them singletons. The material sequenced was unsorted PBMCs, taken 3 years after starting antiretroviral therapy. The receptors here all came from a man aged 35-49 years with HIV.

The J gene is TRBJ1-1, the V gene TRBV7-3; 7 bases fit TRBD1. The germline CDR1 and CDR2 sequences are SGHTA and FQGTGA. J was trimmed by 4 bases and V by 3 bases; bases with no gene match: 2. The CDR3 sequence is 13 residues long. The CDR3 coding sequence is TGTGCCAGCAGCTTCAGGGGGAGCACTGAAGCTTTCTTT. Residues: CASSFRGSTEAFF.

The genes are TRBV5-6 and TRBJ1-5; no reliable D call. Germline V gives CDR1 SGHDT, CDR2 YYEEEE. This CDR3 is 14 amino acids long. V lost 4 bases and J lost 7, with 15 bases in between. Here the CDR3 reads CASSPAGVGQPQHF. The CDR3 DNA sequence: TGTGCCAGCAGCCCCGCCGGGGTTGGGCAGCCCCAGCATTTT.

This sequence joins TRBV7-9 and TRBJ1-4; tentatively, D is TRBD1 (6 bases). CDR3 length: 14 amino acids. Trimming took off 1 base at V and 7 bases at J, with 10 bases between the two ends. Germline V CDR1 and CDR2: SEHNR, FQNEAQ (reference sequence). CDR3 sequence reads: CASSLVQGSEKLFF. Written as DNA, the CDR3 is TGTGCCAGCAGCTTAGTACAGGGTAGTGAAAAACTGTTTTTT.

The rearrangement uses TRBV7-7 and TRBJ1-3; D not certain. CDR3 length: 13 residues. Trimming removed 5 bases from V and 1 base from J, with 6 bases in between. Looked up from germline, CDR1 is SSHAT and CDR2 is FNYEAQ (reference sequence). Here the CDR3 DNA reads TGTGCCAGCAGCCAGATGTCTGGAAACACCATATATTTT. Translation: CASSQMSGNTIYF.

The chain combines TRBV5-1 with TRBJ2-5; D is perhaps TRBD2 (5 bases). The CDR3 covers 14 residues. Trimming removed 4 bases at V and 5 bases at J, with 15 bases between. CDR1 is SGHRS, CDR2 YFSETQ, per germline. The CDR3 is CASSPAPGLETQYF. The CDR3 nucleotides are TGCGCCAGCAGCCCGGCCCCGGGATTGGAGACCCAGTACTTC.

Remarks on this clone: Other nucleotide sequences from this sample produce the same CDR3. The V and J genes are TRBV25-1 and TRBJ2-6; TRBD2 might be the D (6 bases). CDR1 MGHDK and CDR2 SYGVNS come from the germline V gene. CDR3 length: 13 amino acids. V lost 8 bases and J 1 base, leaving 6 bases between the germline ends. The CDR3 here is CASRESGANVLTF. The CDR3 DNA reads as TGTGCCAGCCGGGAGTCTGGGGCCAACGTCCTGACTTTC.

The chain has TRBV4-2 and TRBJ2-7; 14 bases are a match to TRBD2. Germline CDR1 is LGHNA and CDR2 is YNFKEQ. The V and J ends lost 5 bases and 4 bases, in that order; junction bases with no gene match: 7. The CDR3 spans 16 residues. The CDR3 here is CASSYGTSGSTYEQYF. The DNA of the CDR3 is TGTGCCAGCAGCTACGGGACTAGCGGGAGTACTTACGAGCAGTACTTC.